This T cell receptor beta chain was sequenced in a study of a mutant IDH1 vaccine in newly diagnosed glioma. Time point: week 35, safety follow-up. Alongside topical imiquimod, each dose of vaccine comprised 300 ug of mutant IDH1 20-mer peptide. Vaccination of patients was performed eight times, in weeks 1, 3, 5, 7, 11, 15, 19 and 23. Trimming took off 5 bases at V and 7 bases at J, with 12 bases between the two ends. Germline values: CDR1 SGHDN, CDR2 FVKESK. The CDR3 extends over 14 amino acids. Only one count was recorded for this clone. Its antigen is currently unknown. The repertoire was sequenced with immunoSEQ multiplex PCR; TCRdb's copy has only in-frame clones and lacks some. The repertoire holds about 64,000 clones, with around 74% as singletons. General study points: Immune responses arising from the vaccine appeared in approximately 93% of patients.

This chain uses TRBV14 with TRBJ1-6, with D perhaps matching TRBD1 (5 bases). Source: PBMCs, taken from a glioma patient whose treatment included an IDH1 peptide vaccine. The receptor was isolated from a man aged 50 or older with glioma. The chain's CDR3 is CASSAGTPNSPLHF. The CDR3 nucleotides are TGTGCCAGCAGCGCCGGGACGCCAAATTCACCCCTCCACTTT.